These T cell receptor beta chains were read from a single sample in a study of cytomegalovirus exposure and HLA in healthy donors. TCRdb's copy holds only in-frame clones and misses some; the assay was immunoSEQ multiplex PCR. The table lists over 85,000 clones, 75% to 85% of them singletons. The material sequenced was PBMCs. The receptors derive from a woman aged 40 to 50 in good health and CMV-seronegative. CDR3s include the opening cysteine and the closing phenylalanine or tryptophan. D genes are given only for firm matches. Clone sizes are given selectively: once, few, many, or a class where the clone is expanded.

CDR3 length,clone size,D gene,J gene,V gene,CDR3 DNA,CDR3 protein
14,NA,NA,TRBJ1-4,TRBV5-4,TGTGCCAGCAGCTTGGGCGGGGGAGGTGAAAAACTGTTTTTT,CASSLGGGGEKLFF
13,few,NA,TRBJ2-3,TRBV6-5,TGTGCCAGCAGCAAAAGGGGGACAGATACGCAGTATTTT,CASSKRGTDTQYF
15,NA,TRBD2,TRBJ2-3,TRBV5-1,TGCGCCAGCAGCCCGCCGGGACTAAACACAGATACGCAGTATTTT,CASSPPGLNTDTQYF
14,NA,NA,TRBJ1-2,TRBV5-1,TGCGCCAGCAGCTTGGGACAGAGCAACTATGGCTACACCTTC,CASSLGQSNYGYTF
13,NA,NA,TRBJ1-3,TRBV9,TGTGCCAGCAGCCCAAAAGATCGGGATACCATATATTTT,CASSPKDRDTIYF
15,NA,NA,TRBJ2-2,TRBV5-1,TGCGCCAGCAGCTTGGTGGGGGGATTCACCGGGGAGCTGTTTTTT,CASSLVGGFTGELFF
12,NA,NA,TRBJ1-1,TRBV18,TGTGCCAGCTCACCCCGGCAGGCCGAAGCTTTCTTT,CASSPRQAEAFF
14,few,NA,TRBJ1-5,TRBV6-5,TGTGCCAGCAGCCTGCTGGCTAGCAATCAGCCCCAGCATTTT,CASSLLASNQPQHF
13,NA,NA,TRBJ1-5,TRBV19,TGTGCCAGTAGCATTGGTGAGCGTCAGCCCCAGCATTTT,CASSIGERQPQHF
16,NA,NA,TRBJ2-1,TRBV4-1,TGCGCCAGCAGCCGAATTGCTAGCGACATAAACAATGAGCAGTTCTTC,CASSRIASDINNEQFF
15,NA,TRBD2,TRBJ2-7,TRBV27,TGTGCCAGCAGTTCCGGGACTAAAACGATATACGAGCAGTACTTC,CASSSGTKTIYEQYF
15,NA,NA,TRBJ2-5,TRBV19,TGTGCCAGTAGTATAGCTGCAGGGTTCGGGGAGACCCAGTACTTC,CASSIAAGFGETQYF
14,NA,TRBD2,TRBJ2-1,TRBV5-1,TGCGCCAGCAGCTTTGGGGGGGTGAGCAATGAGCAGTTCTTC,CASSFGGVSNEQFF
13,once,NA,TRBJ2-7,TRBV7-2,TGTGCCAGCAGCTTACACAGGCCTTACGAGCAGTACTTC,CASSLHRPYEQYF
13,few,TRBD2,TRBJ2-7,TRBV18,TGTGCCAGCTCACCGACTAGCTTCAACGAGCAGTACTTC,CASSPTSFNEQYF
14,NA,NA,TRBJ1-1,TRBV6-1,TGTGCCAGCAGTGGGGGGCAGGAGGTGGCTGAAGCTTTCTTT,CASSGGQEVAEAFF
13,NA,NA,TRBJ2-7,TRBV25-1,TGTGCCAGCAGTGGGTGGGGCACCTACGAGCAGTACTTC,CASSGWGTYEQYF
15,NA,NA,TRBJ1-2,TRBV5-6,TGTGCCAGCAGCTTGGAGGCAGGCGTTAACTATGGCTACACCTTC,CASSLEAGVNYGYTF
16,NA,TRBD2,TRBJ2-1,TRBV4-3,TGCGCCAGCAGCCAAGGTGCTAGCGGGGGGGCCGGTGAGCAGTTCTTC,CASSQGASGGAGEQFF
13,once,NA,TRBJ1-1,TRBV12-5,TGTGCTAGTGGTTTGCCGGGGTTCACTGAAGCTTTCTTT,CASGLPGFTEAFF
15,NA,NA,TRBJ1-2,TRBV30,TGTGCCTGGAGTGTACCTCAACTGAGCGGGGTAGGCTACCCCTTC,CAWSVPQLSGVGYPF
13,NA,TRBD1,TRBJ2-7,TRBV5-1,TGCGCCAGCAGCCCAGGGACAGGGGTTGAGCAGTACTTC,CASSPGTGVEQYF
15,few,TRBD1,TRBJ1-2,TRBV6-1,TGTGCCAGCAGTGACGAGACAGGGGGCATCGGTGGCTACACCTTC,CASSDETGGIGGYTF
14,NA,NA,TRBJ1-1,TRBV30,TGTGCCTGGCGGTTGGCAGGTATGAACACTGAAGCTTTCTTT,CAWRLAGMNTEAFF
15,once,TRBD1,TRBJ2-7,TRBV6-1,TGTGCCAGCAGCCGGGACAGGGCCTCCCCCTACGAGCAGTACTTC,CASSRDRASPYEQYF
15,NA,NA,TRBJ1-1,TRBV5-1,TGCGCCAGCAGCTTGACAGGGAGAGTGAACACTGAAGCTTTCTTT,CASSLTGRVNTEAFF
16,NA,NA,TRBJ1-6,TRBV5-1,TGCGCCAGCAGCTTGGCCTGGGGGGGAATGAATTCACCCCTCAACTTT,CASSLAWGGMNSPLNF
14,NA,TRBD1,TRBJ2-7,TRBV11-2,TGTGCCAGCAGCTTGGACAGGAGCTCCTACGAGCAGTACTTC,CASSLDRSSYEQYF
14,NA,NA,TRBJ1-3,TRBV5-3,TGTGCCAGAAGCATAAAGAGCTCTGGAAACACCATATATTTT,CARSIKSSGNTIYF
15,NA,NA,TRBJ1-5,TRBV4-2,TGTGCCAGCAGCCAAGTCAGGGCTCCCAATCAGCCCCAGAATTTT,CASSQVRAPNQPQNF
13,NA,NA,TRBJ1-2,TRBV7-2,TGTGCCAGCAGCTCCATGGCGGGGGGAGGCTACCCCTTC,CASSSMAGGGYPF
12,NA,NA,TRBJ2-3,TRBV5-1,TGCGCCAGCAGCGTTCAGGCTTCTACGCAGTATTTT,CASSVQASTQYF
16,NA,NA,TRBJ2-5,TRBV10-3,TGTGCCATCAGTGAGTCCCAGGGTACTTACCAAGAGACCCAGTACTTC,CAISESQGTYQETQYF
16,NA,TRBD1,TRBJ2-2,TRBV19,TGTGCCAGTAGTATCCGGACAGGGTCAAACACCGGGGAGCTGTTTTTT,CASSIRTGSNTGELFF
14,NA,NA,TRBJ1-2,TRBV14,TGTGCCAGCAGCCTCCTGGGGCCCCAATTCGGCTACACCTTC,CASSLLGPQFGYTF
14,NA,TRBD1,TRBJ2-7,TRBV29-1,TGCAGCGTGGTAGAGGACAGGGCTTCCTACGAGCAGTACTTC,CSVVEDRASYEQYF
14,NA,NA,TRBJ2-7,TRBV7-3,TGTGCCAGCCATGTCCTTTGGGGGAGCGGGGAGCAGTACTTC,CASHVLWGSGEQYF
13,NA,TRBD1,TRBJ1-2,TRBV5-3,TGTGCCAGAAGCTTGGCAGGGGGCCGGGGCTACACCTTC,CARSLAGGRGYTF
16,NA,TRBD1,TRBJ1-3,TRBV2,TGTGCCAGCACCATGGACAGGGGGTCCTCTGGAAACACCATATATTTT,CASTMDRGSSGNTIYF
12,NA,TRBD1,TRBJ2-1,TRBV7-8,TGTGCCAGCAGCTACGACTGGGACAGGCAGTTCTTC,CASSYDWDRQFF
14,NA,NA,TRBJ1-1,TRBV9,TGTGCCAGCAGCGCCGGACAGCGGAACACTGAAGCTTTCTTT,CASSAGQRNTEAFF